These 6 T cell receptor beta chains share one sample of origin, sequenced in a study of blood T cell repertoires in COVID-19. The repertoire was sequenced with immunoSEQ multiplex PCR; TCRdb's copy has only in-frame clones and lacks some. The sample lists 65,000 to 100,000 clones, approximately 80% occurring once. The sequenced sample consisted of peripheral blood. The receptor source for this set is a human donor in a cohort sampled during active COVID-19.

This chain joins TRBV19 and TRBJ2-7, with unresolved D. V was shortened by 4 bases and J by 0 bases, with 4 bases between the two germline ends. The germline V gene has CDR1 LNHDA and CDR2 SQIVND (reference sequence). The CDR3 sequence is 12 residues long. CDR3 nucleotides: TGTGCCAGTAGTAACAGCTCCTACGAGCAGTACTTC. Translation: CASSNSSYEQYF.

The chain links TRBV5-6 to TRBJ1-1; D may be TRBD1 (6 bases). The CDR3 contains 13 residues. Germline assignment: CDR1 SGHDT and CDR2 YYEEEE. The germline V and J ends were trimmed by 0 bases and 8 bases, with 11 bases remaining between them. CDR3 amino acids: CASSLGRTVEAFF. The CDR3 DNA reads TGTGCCAGCAGCTTGGGGAGGACAGTAGAAGCTTTCTTT. Full variable domain (rest looked up from reference TRBV5-6 and TRBJ1-1): DAGVTQSPTHLIKTRGQQVTLRCSPKSGHDTVSWYQQALGQGPQFIFQYYEEEERQRGNFPDRFSGHQFPNYSSELNVNALLLGDSALYLCASSLGRTVEAFFGQGTRLTVV.

The chain combines TRBV6-5 with TRBJ1-3; weak D call: TRBD1 (5 bases). CDR1 is MNHEY and CDR2 is SVGAGI in the germline V gene. This CDR3 is built from 16 residues. Trimming cost V 0 bases and J 0 bases, with 9 bases left between them. CDR3 amino acids: CASSYSGRGSGNTIYF. The CDR3 DNA follows: TGTGCCAGCAGTTACTCGGGTAGGGGCTCTGGAAACACCATATATTTT.

To note about this clone: Germline is not matched at one junction end, which may reflect a read error. The chain joins TRBV3-1 (or the pseudogene TRBV3-2) to TRBJ1-1; possible D gene TRBD1, 5 bases. Germline V CDR1 and CDR2: LGHDT, YNNKEL (reference sequence). The CDR3 covers 14 residues. CDR3 DNA: TGTGCCAGCAGGCAAGGGGCCTCGAACGCTGAAGCTTTCTTT. This codes for CASRQGASNAEAFF.

The V call is TRBV2, the J call TRBJ1-5, with D possibly matching TRBD1 (6 bases). V was pared by 5 bases and J by 4 bases, with 12 bases between. The CDR3 runs 14 residues. Germline V gives CDR1 SNHLY, CDR2 FYNNEI. The CDR3 loop is CASSLQGSNQPQHF. The CDR3 region has the DNA TGTGCCAGCAGTTTACAGGGATCTAATCAGCCCCAGCATTTT.

This clone was observed a handful of times. The chain employs TRBV10-2 and TRBJ1-4, with D uncertain. The ends were cut back, 2 bases at V and 5 bases at J, with 12 bases in the middle. CDR1 is WSHSY, CDR2 SAAADI, per germline. The CDR3 contains 15 residues. CDR3: CASSEAIRENEKLFF. CDR3 DNA: TGCGCCAGCAGTGAGGCAATAAGGGAGAATGAAAAACTGTTTTTT.